The present entry profiles one T cell receptor beta chain with its context. Its antigen remains unknown. The identical CDR3 is also encoded by other nucleotide sequences in the sample. The data were taken from a study of beta chain features in type 1 diabetes. The study reverse transcribed the entire isolated RNA, so it sequenced expressed TCRB transcripts. This table comes from immunoSEQ multiplex PCR, and its TCRdb copy is limited to in-frame clones, with some not included. The sample comprises a few hundred thousand clones, 20% of which are singletons, and 0.044% rests with the top ten. Germline V gives CDR1 GTSNPN, CDR2 SVGIG (reference sequence). Losses at the gene ends were 3 bases for V and 5 bases for J; bases not matched to a gene: 5. This CDR3 spans 15 amino acids. A sort by CD45RO/CCR7/CD25/CD127/CD95/CD27 yielded CD4+ naive, central memory, regulatory and stem cell-like memory cells. The study's findings and limits: cDNA sequencing could over-represent cells with high TCR expression.

The sample consisted of naive CD4+ T cells from blood. V usage is TRBV30 and J usage is TRBJ2-2; 11 bases map to TRBD2. The receptor was derived from a woman younger than 30 in good health. The CDR3, as DNA: TGTGCCTGGAGGCTAGCGGGAGGACGGACCGGGGAGCTGTTTTTT. Its translation: CAWRLAGGRTGELFF.